The 12 T cell receptor gamma chains in this list originate from one sample, sequenced in a study of γδ T cells in repeated Plasmodium falciparum infection. Gammadelta T cells were flow-sorted from PBMC into Vgamma9/Vdelta2+ and Vdelta2-negative populations for bulk analysis. TCRdb called clones anew from the multiplex PCR reads with CATT. In the table there are 11,000 to 15,000 gamma-chain clones, around 1.6% of which are singletons. The sample was gamma-delta T cells from blood. The receptors were gathered from a pool of human donors (malaria-infected and uninfected, not separated).

This clone was detected many times. The translation of this DNA and the TCRdb protein of a much larger clone differ at residue 8, probably owing to a read error; the protein shown here is translated from the DNA. The rearrangement joins TRGV9 to TRGJ1 or TRGJ2. Here the J gene came from matching the DNA to germline, since TCRdb omits it. CDR1 and CDR2 from the germline V gene are GITISATS and ISYDGTV (reference sequence). The CDR3 is made up of 12 amino acids. The junction had 6 bases not matched to a gene; V was cut back by 0 bases and J by 10 bases. The CDR3: CALWEVEEKKLF. DNA of the CDR3: TGTGCCTTGTGGGAGGTGGAGGAGAAGAAACTCTTT.

This clone has just a few counts. TCRdb attributes to this sequence the protein of a much larger clone, which differs from the DNA translation at residue 14; a read error is likely, and the protein displayed is translated from the DNA. V gene assignment gives TRGV9, but the J gene was left uncalled. The CDR3 extends over 29 amino acids. Germline V CDR1 and CDR2: GITISATS, ISYDGTV (reference sequence). CDR3 loop: CALWEVQKVGLAVKQHWLSQVSIGRIQHF. CDR3 nucleotide sequence: TGTGCCTTGTGGGAGGTGCAGAAGGTGGGATTGGCAGTGAAACAACACTGGTTGTCACAGGTAAGTATCGGAAGAATACAACATTTC.

A remark on this clone: The amino acid sequence in TCRdb belongs to a much larger clone and departs from this DNA's translation at residue 14, likely a sequencing read error; the sequence shown is translated from the DNA. The CDR3 sequence is CATWDRRIIKNRLGSLWSDWIKTF. DNA of the CDR3: TGTGCCACCTGGGATAGAAGGATTATTAAGAATCGGCTAGGCTCCCTTTGGAGTGATTGGATCAAGACGTTT. The chain uses TRGV8 and TRGJP2. TCRdb leaves out the J gene; it was filled in here by matching the DNA to germline. The CDR3 is 24 residues long. Trimming at V came to 1 base and at J to 5 bases, leaving 34 bases not matched to a gene. CDR1 is VENAVY and CDR2 is YDSYNSRV in the germline V gene.

This clone came up a few times. A far larger clone is a single base away, which makes a read error likely. The V gene corresponds to TRGV8; no J gene was called. The CDR3 totals 11 residues. Germline loops: CDR1 VENAVY, CDR2 YDSYNSRV. The CDR3: CATWDKYKKLF. In DNA form, the CDR3 reads TGTGCCACCTGGGATAAATATAAGAAGCTCTTT.

Worth noting for this clone: A far larger clone is only one base removed, so a read error is likely. The sample contains more than one DNA sequence encoding this CDR3. CDR3 DNA sequence: TGTGCCACCTGGGACACGTTTTATTACAAGAAACTCTTT. It encodes CATWDTFYYKKLF. V and J are TRGV5 and TRGJ1 or TRGJ2. TCRdb leaves out the J gene; it was filled in here by matching the DNA to germline. CDR1 is VINAFY and CDR2 is YDVSNSKD in the germline V gene. The CDR3 runs to 13 residues.

This clone was detected ten times or more. The protein in TCRdb stems from a much larger clone and differs at residue 3 from this DNA's translation, likely a read error; here the protein is translated from the DNA. The V gene is TRGV5, the J gene TRGJ1 or TRGJ2. Germline assignment: CDR1 VINAFY and CDR2 YDVSNSKD. This CDR3 has 12 residues. CDR3 amino acids: CAAWDRDYKKLF. Here the CDR3 DNA reads TGTGCCGCCTGGGACAGGGATTATAAGAAACTCTTT.

This clone was found many times. TCRdb's entry gives the protein of a much larger clone, which mismatches this DNA's translation at residue 4, likely from a read error; the protein reported here is translated from the DNA. V is TRGV4 and J is TRGJ1 or TRGJ2. The CDR3 extends over 14 amino acids. The germline gives CDR1 EGSTGY, CDR2 YDSYTSSV. Written as DNA, the CDR3 is TGTGCCACCTGTGATGGGCCCCCTTATTATAAGAAACTCTTT. Its translation is CATCDGPPYYKKLF.

There are many counts of this clone. This DNA translates differently at residue 17 from the TCRdb protein, which is that of a much larger clone; a read error is likely, and the protein shown is the DNA's own translation. The chain has TRGV4 and TRGJP1. Near its end, the DNA agrees better with TRGJP, so the J call may be wrong. Per germline, CDR1 EGSTGY and CDR2 YDSYTSSV. The CDR3 sequence is 18 residues long. The CDR3 loop is CATWDGTPLMATGWFKVF. CDR3 nucleotide sequence: TGTGCCACCTGGGATGGTACTCCTTTAATGGCCACTGGTTGGTTCAAGGTATTT.

This clone was seen ten or more times. TCRdb attributes to this sequence the protein of a much larger clone, which differs from the DNA translation at residue 9; a read error is likely, and the protein displayed is translated from the DNA. The chain uses TRGV9 and TRGJ1 or TRGJ2. CDR1 and CDR2 (germline): GITISATS, ISYDGTV (reference sequence). CDR3 length equals 12 residues. CDR3 coding DNA: TGTGCCTTGTGGGAGGTCCCTTATAGGAAACTCTTT. Its translation: CALWEVPYRKLF.

This clone was seen ten or more times. A far larger clone is only one base removed, so a read error is likely. Additional DNA sequences in this sample encode the identical CDR3. The chain combines TRGV9 with TRGJP. Because TCRdb records no J gene, it was assigned here through a match of the DNA to germline. CDR1 GITISATS and CDR2 ISYDGTV come from the germline V gene (reference sequence). This CDR3 is built from 19 residues. The CDR3 DNA follows: TGTGCCCTGTGGGAGCAAACAAACCAGCAAGAGTTGGGCAAAAAAATCAAGGTATTT. This translates into CALWEQTNQQELGKKIKVF.

In the case of this clone: TCRdb records a much larger clone's protein for this DNA, with a difference at residue 7 that likely arises from a read error; the protein given is the translation of the DNA. This sequence joins TRGV9 and TRGJ1 or TRGJ2. Since TCRdb gives no J gene, matching the DNA to germline was used here to assign it. Germline V gene data show CDR1 as GITISATS and CDR2 as ISYDGTV (reference sequence). The CDR3 is 16 residues long. Trimming took 3 bases from V and 2 from J; bases not matched to a gene: 13. CDR3 residues: CALWEKDVFDYYKKLF. In nucleotides, the CDR3 is TGTGCCTTGTGGGAGAAGGACGTCTTCGATTATTATAAGAAACTCTTT.

There are many counts of this clone. This likely stems from a read error, as it lies one base from a far larger clone. Other DNA sequences in the same sample also yield this CDR3. The chain combines TRGV9 with TRGJ1 or TRGJ2. TCRdb offers no J gene call, so here the DNA was matched to germline to obtain one. Germline CDR1 GITISATS, CDR2 ISYDGTV (reference sequence). CDR3 length: 14 residues. The chain's CDR3 is CALWDPSGDYKKLF. DNA of the CDR3: TGTGCCCTGTGGGATCCCTCGGGGGATTATAAGAAACTCTTT.